The clone carrying this T cell receptor beta chain has ten or more counts. Antigen specificity is unknown. The length of the CDR3 is 15 residues. The V end was cut by 6 bases, the J end by 1 base, with 15 bases between. The germline V gene has CDR1 MRHNA and CDR2 SNTAGT. This specimen belongs to a study of CD8 T cells in ankylosing spondylitis. Findings and caveats of the study: Roughly 8 highly homologous variants made up a TCR beta motif, and this motif appeared characteristic of ankylosing spondylitis blood. Within matched ankylosing spondylitis synovial fluid, disease-linked clones were reportedly significantly enriched.

TCR beta libraries were made by quantitative 5'-RACE with molecular barcodes. TCRdb passed the 5' RACE reads through MiXCR, listing each CDR3 protein once. Seen here are 250,000 to 400,000 distinct CDR3 sequences, roughly 12% observed once, and the top ten hold roughly 9.2%. V is TRBV6-4 and J is TRBJ1-1, with a possible D match to TRBD1 (5 bases). Specimen: blood, either unsorted or a sorted T cell fraction (not recorded which). The sequence came from a female donor with ankylosing spondylitis or in good health (not recorded which). The CDR3 DNA reads TGTGCCAGCAGCCCCAGGGTGGCGGAGAACACTGAAGCTTTCTTT. This gives the protein CASSPRVAENTEAFF.